These 24 T cell receptor beta chains came from one sample sequenced in a study of control samples from healthy donors and cancer patients. The table came from immunoSEQ multiplex PCR; TCRdb's copy has only in-frame clones and leaves some out. The table records 150,000 or so clones, approximately 93% of them present only once. The material sequenced was blood. The source of these receptors is a man in his late teens or twenties in good health.

Of note for this clone: One end of the junction fails to match germline, which may point to a read error. V is TRBV7-7 and J is TRBJ1-2, with D hard to call. In germline, CDR1 is SSHAT, CDR2 FNYEAQ (reference sequence). The CDR3 has 11 residues. The CDR3 DNA follows: TGTGCTAGCAGCTTAGAGAGTGGCTACACCTTC. It encodes CASSLESGYTF. The variable domain in full, completed from reference TRBV7-7 and TRBJ1-2, reads GAGVSQSPRYKVTKRGQDVTLRCDPISSHATLYWYQQALGQGPEFLTYFNYEAQPDKSGLPSDRFSAERPEGSISTLTIQRTEQRDSAMYRCASSLESGYTFGSGTRLTVV.

This rearrangement joins TRBV4-1 to TRBJ2-7, with unresolved D. V was shortened by 4 bases and J by 1 base, with 8 bases between the two germline ends. Germline CDR1 reads MGHRA; CDR2 reads YSYEKL. This CDR3 is 13 amino acids long. This CDR3 reads CASSRESSYEQYF. CDR3 coding DNA: TGCGCCAGCAGCCGCGAGTCTTCCTACGAGCAGTACTTC.

The CDR3 coding sequence is TGTGCCAGCAGCCTTACTAGCGGGAGCTACAATGAGCAGTTCTTC. Translated, it gives CASSLTSGSYNEQFF. The chain couples TRBV4-2 to TRBJ2-1; 11 positions agree with TRBD2. J gave up 3 bases and V 4 bases, and 2 bases lay outside the gene matches. The CDR3 extends over 15 amino acids. Germline assignment: CDR1 LGHNA and CDR2 YNFKEQ.

The rearrangement joins TRBV27 to TRBJ2-7, with D possibly TRBD1 on 9 matching bases. CDR1 is MNHEY, CDR2 SMNVEV, per germline (reference sequence). The CDR3 length is 13 residues. Trimming stripped 10 bases from V and 6 bases from J, with 19 bases between. CDR3 protein: CATTQGAGGEQYF. In DNA form, the CDR3 reads TGTGCCACCACACAGGGGGCGGGGGGCGAGCAGTACTTC.

This clone was observed a few times. The chain carries TRBV25-1 and TRBJ1-1; the D is unclear. Germline assignment: CDR1 MGHDK and CDR2 SYGVNS. The CDR3 spans 11 residues. V was cut by 7 bases and J by 0 bases, with 3 bases left in between. CDR3 in amino acids: CASTLNTEAFF. The CDR3 DNA is TGTGCCAGCACCCTGAACACTGAAGCTTTCTTT.

In DNA, the CDR3 is TGTGCCAGCAGTTACCGGGGCTTTGATGGCTACACCTTC. Its protein is CASSYRGFDGYTF. J is TRBJ1-2 and V is TRBV6-2 or TRBV6-3; possible D gene TRBD1, 5 bases. The CDR3 totals 13 residues. Between the trimmed V and J ends, which lost 2 bases and 6 bases, there was a span of 10 bases. Germline values: CDR1 MNHEY, CDR2 SVGEGT.

The J gene is TRBJ2-3, the V gene TRBV7-2; D is possibly TRBD1 (5 bases). This CDR3 is 12 amino acids long. CDR1 is SGHTA and CDR2 is FQGNSA in the germline V gene. The V gene lost 9 bases and the J gene lost 6 bases, with 13 bases spanning the gap. The CDR3 DNA sequence: TGTGCCAGTAGGACCGCAGGGGATACGCAGTATTTT. This sequence encodes CASRTAGDTQYF. Full variable domain (missing parts from reference TRBV7-2 and TRBJ2-3): GAGVSQSPSNKVTEKGKDVELRCDPISGHTALYWYRQSLGQGLEFLIYFQGNSAPDKSGLPSDRFSAERTGGSVSTLTIQRTQQEDSAVYLCASRTAGDTQYFGPGTRLTVL.

The genes are TRBV4-1 and TRBJ2-2, with no clear D. The germline V gene encodes CDR1 MGHRA and CDR2 YSYEKL. This CDR3 region has 19 residues. V was cut by 2 bases and J by 2 bases, with 21 bases left in between. CDR3 residues: CASSQPITQALTNTGELFF. The CDR3 DNA follows: TGCGCCAGCAGCCAACCTATAACTCAGGCGCTCACTAACACCGGGGAGCTGTTTTTT.

V and J are TRBV5-1 and TRBJ1-2; D ambiguous. Per germline, CDR1 SGHRS and CDR2 YFSETQ. The CDR3 is 12 residues long. V dropped 1 base and J dropped 3 bases, with 4 bases sitting between them. The CDR3 region has the DNA TGCGCCAGCAGCTTGTTCGACTATGGCTACACCTTC. Translation gives CASSLFDYGYTF.

The rearrangement links TRBV29-1 to TRBJ1-5; no clear D gene. Trimming shortened V by 4 bases and J by 5 bases, and 12 bases separated the two germline ends. This CDR3 spans 13 amino acids. Germline loops: CDR1 SQVTM, CDR2 ANQGSEA. Here the CDR3 DNA reads TGCAGCGTTGGGAATGTACGGCATCAGCCCCAGCATTTT. It is translated as CSVGNVRHQPQHF.

V is TRBV19 and J is TRBJ2-3; no clear D. V gave up 7 bases and J gave up 2 bases, with 13 bases separating them. The germline V gene has CDR1 LNHDA and CDR2 SQIVND (reference sequence). There are 14 residues in the CDR3. The CDR3 DNA is TGTGCCAGTAAAATTGGGGTTTCCACAGATACGCAGTATTTT. This gives the protein CASKIGVSTDTQYF.

This chain uses TRBV5-1 with TRBJ2-3; D might be TRBD1 or TRBD2, each matching 5 bases. CDR1 and CDR2 from the germline V gene are SGHRS and YFSETQ. The CDR3 spans 14 residues. Between the trimmed V and J ends, which lost 0 bases and 6 bases, there was a span of 11 bases. The CDR3 DNA is TGCGCCAGCAGCTTGGAACCCTGGGGGGATACGCAGTATTTT. This gives the protein CASSLEPWGDTQYF.

V is TRBV19 and J is TRBJ2-3, with TRBD1 matching 8 bases. The J segment lost 3 bases and the V segment lost 6 bases, leaving 8 bases of the junction unmatched. Germline-derived CDR1 and CDR2 are LNHDA and SQIVND (reference sequence). The CDR3 is made up of 15 amino acids. This CDR3 is CASSRQGPGTDTQYF. The DNA of the CDR3 is TGTGCCAGTAGCCGACAGGGGCCGGGGACAGATACGCAGTATTTT.

This rearrangement joins TRBV27 to TRBJ1-2; weak D call: TRBD1 (5 bases). With 8 bases removed from V and 6 bases from J, the gap between germline ends came to 19 bases. Germline V gene sequence: CDR1 MNHEY, CDR2 SMNVEV (reference sequence). The CDR3 is made up of 14 amino acids. The chain's CDR3 is CASGYSRGRNGYTF. The CDR3 DNA is TGTGCCAGCGGATACTCAAGGGGAAGGAATGGCTACACCTTC.

J is TRBJ2-5 and V is TRBV7-2, with 8 bases fitting TRBD1. Trimming removed 1 base from V and 1 base from J; junction bases left unmatched: 2. Germline assignment: CDR1 SGHTA and CDR2 FQGNSA. The CDR3 consists of 15 residues. CDR3 residues: CASSLGQGAQETQYF. In nucleotides, the CDR3 is TGTGCCAGCAGCTTAGGGCAGGGGGCCCAAGAGACCCAGTACTTC.

V usage is TRBV30 and J usage is TRBJ2-5; D gene unclear. The germline CDR1 and CDR2 sequences are GTSNPN and SVGIG (reference sequence). The CDR3 is 15 amino acids. V was trimmed by 1 base and J by 2 bases, leaving 14 bases between them. As DNA, the CDR3 is TGTGCCTGGAGTGAGGTGAGGAACCGACAAGAGACCCAGTACTTC. Translating gives CAWSEVRNRQETQYF. The full variable domain, its missing parts supplied by reference TRBV30 and TRBJ2-5, is SQTIHQWPATLVQPVGSPLSLECTVEGTSNPNLYWYRQAAGRGLQLLFYSVGIGQISSEVPQNLSASRPQDRQFILSSKKLLLSDSGFYLCAWSEVRNRQETQYFGPGTRLLVL.

The rearrangement joins TRBV5-1 to TRBJ2-2; D unresolved. In germline, CDR1 is SGHRS, CDR2 YFSETQ. Trimming took 0 bases from V and 0 from J, leaving 9 bases between them. The CDR3 is 16 amino acids. CDR3 nucleotide sequence: TGCGCCAGCAGCTTGGTGTTCATCCCGAACACCGGGGAGCTGTTTTTT. Translation: CASSLVFIPNTGELFF.

The chain uses TRBV5-4 and TRBJ2-7; 7 bases agree with TRBD2. J was trimmed by 6 bases and V by 4 bases; bases with no gene match: 7. The CDR3 loop spans 13 amino acids. Germline V lookup: CDR1 SGHNT, CDR2 YYREEE (reference sequence). CDR3 loop: CASSKGLEGEQYF. In DNA, the CDR3 is TGTGCCAGCAGCAAAGGACTAGAGGGCGAGCAGTACTTC. Drawing the rest from reference TRBV5-4 and TRBJ2-7, the complete variable domain is ETGVTQSPTHLIKTRGQQVTLRCSSQSGHNTVSWYQQALGQGPQFIFQYYREEENGRGNFPPRFSGLQFPNYSSELNVNALELDDSALYLCASSKGLEGEQYFGPGTRLTVT.

V usage is TRBV5-6 and J usage is TRBJ1-1; D remains ambiguous. V was shortened by 2 bases and J by 1 base, with 6 bases between the two germline ends. The germline gives CDR1 SGHDT, CDR2 YYEEEE. CDR3 length: 13 residues. This CDR3 reads CASSFTENTEAFF. The CDR3 DNA is TGTGCCAGCAGCTTTACAGAGAACACTGAAGCTTTCTTT.

The chain uses TRBV6-5 and TRBJ1-3; 7 bases agree with TRBD1. The V gene's germline CDR1 is MNHEY and CDR2 SVGAGI. Trimming cost V 8 bases and J 3 bases; bases outside gene matches: 7. This CDR3 has 14 amino acids. In nucleotides, the CDR3 is TGTGCCAGCGGAGGGGGCTTGGTTGGAAACACCATATATTTT. Protein sequence: CASGGGLVGNTIYF.

This chain connects TRBV10-1 to TRBJ1-1, with 10 bases lining up with TRBD1. The J segment lost 12 bases and the V segment lost 8 bases, leaving 12 bases of the junction unmatched. The germline CDR1 and CDR2 sequences are WNHNN and SYGVQD (reference sequence). The CDR3 has 13 amino acids. The CDR3: CASRRDRGGESFF. The DNA of the CDR3 is TGCGCCAGCCGCCGGGACAGGGGAGGGGAGTCTTTCTTT.

This chain links TRBV2 with TRBJ1-1, with 7 bases aligning to TRBD1. Trimming took 6 bases from V and 4 from J; bases not matched to a gene: 8. This CDR3 has 14 amino acids. Per germline, CDR1 SNHLY and CDR2 FYNNEI. The CDR3 loop reads CASRGDSIVTEAFF. In nucleotides, the CDR3 is TGTGCCAGCAGGGGGGACAGTATAGTCACTGAAGCTTTCTTT. Complete variable domain (other parts from reference TRBV2 and TRBJ1-1): EPEVTQTPSHQVTQMGQEVILRCVPISNHLYFYWYRQILGQKVEFLVSFYNNEISEKSEIFDDQFSVERPDGSNFTLKIRSTKLEDSAMYFCASRGDSIVTEAFFGQGTRLTVV.

The chain combines TRBV30 with TRBJ1-1; perhaps TRBD1 as D (6 bases). The CDR3 runs 15 residues. V was cut by 1 base and J by 0 bases, with 12 bases left in between. The germline V gene encodes CDR1 GTSNPN and CDR2 SVGIG (reference sequence). The CDR3 nucleotides read TGTGCCTGGAGTGACCGGGGGGCGATGAACACTGAAGCTTTCTTT. As protein: CAWSDRGAMNTEAFF.

The chain uses TRBV27 and TRBJ2-5; 8 bases fit TRBD2. From germline, CDR1 is MNHEY and CDR2 SMNVEV (reference sequence). The CDR3 extends over 14 amino acids. V gave up 6 bases and J gave up 7 bases; unmatched junction bases: 10. The chain's CDR3 is CASRAGLDGLTQYF. For the CDR3, the DNA is TGTGCCAGCAGGGCGGGACTAGATGGGCTGACCCAGTACTTC.